A single sample gave rise to the 13 T cell receptor beta chains below, sequenced in a study of blood T cell repertoires in COVID-19. Generated by immunoSEQ multiplex PCR, the TCRdb table keeps only in-frame clones and is missing some. The sample yields some 110,000 clones, around 80% seen once. The sample consisted of peripheral blood. These receptors all stem from a woman in her 70s with acute or convalescent COVID-19.

This clone occurred once. The CDR3 loop reads CASSLVSAGGPDTQYF. The CDR3 DNA follows: TGTGCCAGCAGCTTAGTATCAGCGGGGGGACCAGATACGCAGTATTTT. The J gene is TRBJ2-3, the V gene TRBV13; TRBD2 aligns across 9 bases. V dropped 1 base and J dropped 4; count of bases not matched to a gene: 6. The CDR3 is 16 amino acids. Germline CDR1 reads PRHDT; CDR2 reads FYEKMQ (reference sequence).

This sequence joins TRBV12-3 or TRBV12-4 and TRBJ1-2; possibly TRBD1 for D (5 bases). This CDR3 has 12 amino acids. V was shortened by 1 base and J by 7 bases, with 7 bases between the two germline ends. As DNA, the CDR3 is TGTGCCAGCAGTTTAGAGGGGTCTGGCTACACCTTC. It yields the protein CASSLEGSGYTF.

As to this clone: Other DNA sequences in the same sample also yield this CDR3. The chain joins TRBV12-3 or TRBV12-4 to TRBJ1-6, with 8 nucleotides matching TRBD1. The CDR3 is 13 amino acids. Unmatched junction bases numbered 1, after V lost 3 bases and J lost 9 bases. In DNA form, the CDR3 reads TGTGCCAGCAGTTTCGACAGGGGTTCACCCCTCCACTTT. Translation: CASSFDRGSPLHF.

This chain links TRBV11-2 with TRBJ2-2; 7 nucleotides align to TRBD2. V shed 1 base and J 8 bases; nucleotides not matched to a gene: 13. The CDR3 is 17 residues long. The germline CDR1 and CDR2 sequences are SGHAT and FQNNGV. The CDR3 here is CASSLVTAGAIRGELFF. In DNA form, the CDR3 reads TGTGCCAGCAGCTTAGTAACGGCGGGAGCCATCAGGGGGGAGCTGTTTTTT.

This sequence joins TRBV6-5 and TRBJ1-1; 8 positions agree with TRBD1. This CDR3 has 14 residues. CDR1 is MNHEY, CDR2 SVGAGI, per germline. With V trimmed by 3 bases and J by 5 bases, 5 bases remained unmatched. CDR3: CASSYYRQGTEAFF. The CDR3 region has the DNA TGTGCCAGCAGTTATTACCGACAGGGGACTGAAGCTTTCTTT.

The J gene is TRBJ2-5, the V gene TRBV12-5; tentatively, D is TRBD2 (7 bases). The germline V and J ends were trimmed by 7 bases and 1 base, with 13 bases remaining between them. The germline gives CDR1 LGHNT, CDR2 FRNRAP. The CDR3 spans 14 residues. The CDR3 loop is CASARGGIQETQYF. Here the CDR3 DNA reads TGTGCTAGTGCTAGGGGGGGGATCCAAGAGACCCAGTACTTC.

The chain employs TRBV19 and TRBJ1-2; D may be TRBD1 (5 bases). Between the trimmed V and J ends, which lost 6 bases and 6 bases, there was a span of 14 bases. CDR1 LNHDA and CDR2 SQIVND come from the germline V gene (reference sequence). The CDR3 covers 13 residues. The CDR3 is CASRAGAPDGYTF. The CDR3 coding sequence is TGTGCCAGTAGAGCTGGGGCCCCCGATGGCTACACCTTC.

The gene calls are TRBV7-9 and TRBJ2-5; D gene uncertain. Germline-derived CDR1 and CDR2 are SEHNR and FQNEAQ (reference sequence). The V and J ends lost 5 bases and 3 bases respectively, with 4 bases between them. The CDR3 spans 11 residues. The CDR3 DNA reads as TGTGCCAGCAGCCCTAAAGAGACCCAGTACTTC. Protein product: CASSPKETQYF.

Only a few counts were recorded for this clone. This chain joins TRBV10-3 and TRBJ1-4; a weak D match, TRBD1 (5 bases). The CDR3 is 13 amino acids. V lost 2 bases and J lost 8, with 9 bases in between. Germline lookup yields CDR1 ENHRY and CDR2 SYGVKD. The CDR3 DNA reads TGTGCCATCAGTGAGGTGGAGGGGGAAAAACTGTTTTTT. This encodes CAISEVEGEKLFF.

The chain joins TRBV7-6 to TRBJ1-4; TRBD1 matches 8 bases. CDR1 is SGHVS and CDR2 is FNYEAQ in the germline V gene. The CDR3 runs 15 residues. After removal of 5 bases from V and 7 bases from J, the junction contained 9 bases not matched to a gene. CDR3 coding DNA: TGTGCCAGCAGCGCTTCAGGGGGCGCAGGTGAAAAACTGTTTTTT. This sequence encodes CASSASGGAGEKLFF.

This chain connects TRBV7-3 to TRBJ2-3; 9 bases line up with TRBD2. The ends lost 5 bases at V and 5 bases at J; junction bases unmatched: 11. Germline loops: CDR1 SGHTA, CDR2 FQGTGA. The CDR3 has 16 residues. The CDR3 reads CASSLSGGRARDTQYF. CDR3 coding DNA: TGTGCCAGCAGCCTCTCGGGCGGGAGGGCCAGAGATACGCAGTATTTT.

V gene TRBV6-5 combines with J gene TRBJ2-1; D possibly corresponds to TRBD1 (5 bases). CDR1 is MNHEY and CDR2 is SVGAGI in the germline V gene. The CDR3 runs 13 residues. V lost 2 bases and J lost 4, with 6 bases in between. For the CDR3, the DNA is TGTGCCAGCAGTTACGACAGATACAATGAGCAGTTCTTC. It translates to CASSYDRYNEQFF.

This clone was observed a single time. CDR3 sequence (DNA): TGTGCCAGCAGCTTAAGACAGGGGGCAGTTGGAGCTTTCTTT. This encodes CASSLRQGAVGAFF. V gene TRBV11-2 combines with J gene TRBJ1-1; TRBD1 matches at 10 bases. There are 14 residues in the CDR3. Germline loops: CDR1 SGHAT, CDR2 FQNNGV. V shed 2 bases and J 10 bases; nucleotides not matched to a gene: 7.